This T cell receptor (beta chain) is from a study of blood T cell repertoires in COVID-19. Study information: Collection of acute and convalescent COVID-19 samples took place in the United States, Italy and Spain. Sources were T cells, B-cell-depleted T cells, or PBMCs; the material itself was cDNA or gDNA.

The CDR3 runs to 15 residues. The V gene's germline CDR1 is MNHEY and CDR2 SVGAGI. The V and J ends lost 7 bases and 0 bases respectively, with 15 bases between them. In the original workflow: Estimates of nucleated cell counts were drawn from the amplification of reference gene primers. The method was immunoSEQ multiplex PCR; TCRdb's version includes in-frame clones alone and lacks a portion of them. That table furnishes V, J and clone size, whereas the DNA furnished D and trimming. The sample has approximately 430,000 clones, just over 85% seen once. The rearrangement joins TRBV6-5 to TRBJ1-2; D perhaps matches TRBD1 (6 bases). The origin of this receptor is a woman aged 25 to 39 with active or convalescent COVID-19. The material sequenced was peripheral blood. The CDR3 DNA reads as TGTGCCAGCACGCTGGACAGACCGTCTAACTATGGCTACACCTTC. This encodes CASTLDRPSNYGYTF.